A single sample is the source of the 22 T cell receptor beta chains below, sequenced in a study of T cell repertoires in ileal Crohn's disease. Some clones are missing from TCRdb's copy, which holds only in-frame ones; the method was immunoSEQ multiplex PCR. The table shows 5,000 or so clones, with roughly 84% occurring only once. Sequences were obtained from ileal tissue. The receptor set was obtained from an adult with Crohn's disease.

The chain recombines TRBV10-2 with TRBJ1-1, with D maybe TRBD1 (6 bases). The CDR3 loop spans 12 amino acids. From germline, CDR1 is WSHSY and CDR2 SAAADI. Trimming removed 6 bases from V and 6 bases from J, with 11 bases in between. CDR3 nucleotides: TGCGCCAGCAGCGAAACAGGGTCTGAAGCTTTCTTT. It is translated as CASSETGSEAFF.

CDR3 nucleotide sequence: TGTGCCAGCAGCTCAGGACAGGGCTATGAGACCCAGTACTTC. The encoded protein is CASSSGQGYETQYF. This chain connects TRBV7-7 to TRBJ2-5; TRBD1 matches 8 bases. The V gene's germline CDR1 is SSHAT and CDR2 FNYEAQ (reference sequence). This CDR3 comprises 14 residues. The trim removed 4 bases at V and 5 bases at J, leaving 6 bases unmatched. Full variable domain (remainder filled in from reference TRBV7-7 and TRBJ2-5): GAGVSQSPRYKVTKRGQDVTLRCDPISSHATLYWYQQALGQGPEFLTYFNYEAQPDKSGLPSDRFSAERPEGSISTLTIQRTEQRDSAMYRCASSSGQGYETQYFGPGTRLLVL.

The chain has TRBV10-3 and TRBJ1-5; 7 bases fit TRBD1. With 9 bases clipped from V and 0 bases from J, the junction kept 5 bases outside the gene matches. The CDR3 is made up of 14 amino acids. Germline V gene lookup returns CDR1 ENHRY and CDR2 SYGVKD. The CDR3 DNA reads TGTGCCATACAACAGGGGAATAGCAATCAGCCCCAGCATTTT. Translated: CAIQQGNSNQPQHF.

This chain links TRBV6-6 with TRBJ2-3, with 8 bases aligning to TRBD2. The germline CDR1 and CDR2 sequences are MNHNY and SVGAGI (reference sequence). The CDR3 contains 16 residues. The ends lost 5 bases at V and 1 base at J; junction bases unmatched: 8. Here the CDR3 DNA reads TGTGCCAGCAGTGCGAGACACGGGGGGGGCACAGATACGCAGTATTTT. Protein: CASSARHGGGTDTQYF.

This chain links TRBV19 with TRBJ2-5, with 9 bases fitting TRBD2. Germline values: CDR1 LNHDA, CDR2 SQIVND (reference sequence). The trim removed 7 bases at V and 5 bases at J, leaving 11 bases unmatched. The CDR3 contains 15 residues. CDR3 nucleotide sequence: TGTGCCAGTAAGGGTCGCGGGGGGGCGGTGGAGACCCAGTACTTC. This translates into CASKGRGGAVETQYF. Using reference TRBV19 and TRBJ2-5 for the parts outside the CDR3, the full variable domain is DGGITQSPKYLFRKEGQNVTLSCEQNLNHDAMYWYRQDPGQGLRLIYYSQIVNDFQKGDIAEGYSVSREKKESFPLTVTSAQKNPTAFYLCASKGRGGAVETQYFGPGTRLLVL.

The chain recombines TRBV5-6 with TRBJ1-5; 10 bases line up with TRBD1. The CDR3 sequence is 15 residues long. Germline V gene data show CDR1 as SGHDT and CDR2 as YYEEEE. V trimming: 4 bases; J trimming: 5 bases; junction bases outside the gene matches: 6. As DNA, the CDR3 is TGTGCCAGCAGCCTGGCGGGGACAGGGGATCAGCCCCAGCATTTT. This sequence encodes CASSLAGTGDQPQHF.

A word on this clone: One junction end disagrees with the germline gene, perhaps due to a read error. The J gene is TRBJ2-5, the V gene TRBV11-3; 9 nucleotides match TRBD2. Per the germline V gene, CDR1 is SGHNT and CDR2 is YENEEA. The CDR3 is 17 amino acids. The CDR3 sequence is CTSSSPGTSWWGETQYF. CDR3 sequence (DNA): TGTACCAGCAGTAGTCCCGGGACTAGCTGGTGGGGGGAGACCCAGTACTTC.

This sequence joins TRBV5-4 and TRBJ2-3; possibly TRBD1 for D (6 bases). With 4 bases removed from V and 3 bases from J, the gap between germline ends came to 15 bases. This CDR3 contains 15 residues. Germline V gene data show CDR1 as SGHNT and CDR2 as YYREEE (reference sequence). CDR3: CASSLDSKGTDTQYF. Here the CDR3 DNA reads TGTGCCAGCAGCCTGGACAGCAAGGGGACAGATACGCAGTATTTT.

The CDR3 DNA is TGTGCCAGCAGCCTCCGACTAGCGGGGGAAACAGATACGCAGTATTTT. Amino acids: CASSLRLAGETDTQYF. This chain links TRBV5-4 with TRBJ2-3; 12 bases are a match to TRBD2. There are 16 residues in the CDR3. The V segment lost 4 bases and the J segment 3 bases; nucleotides outside the gene matches: 6. Germline assignment: CDR1 SGHNT and CDR2 YYREEE (reference sequence).

The chain has TRBV29-1 and TRBJ1-6; 10 bases are a match to TRBD1. Germline-derived CDR1 and CDR2 are SQVTM and ANQGSEA. This CDR3 is built from 16 residues. Trimming took 8 bases from V and 6 from J; bases not matched to a gene: 13. This chain's CDR3 is CSPWGTGAFSNSPLHF. CDR3 sequence (DNA): TGCAGCCCTTGGGGGACAGGGGCTTTTAGTAATTCACCCCTCCACTTT.

The chain employs TRBV5-1 and TRBJ2-5, with 11 positions matching TRBD2. This CDR3 contains 15 residues. The J segment lost 1 base and the V segment lost 6 bases, leaving 5 bases of the junction unmatched. Germline V CDR1 and CDR2: SGHRS, YFSETQ. DNA for the CDR3: TGCGCCAGCATCCGACTAGCGGGGTCCCAAGAGACCCAGTACTTC. Residues: CASIRLAGSQETQYF.

This chain connects TRBV6-1 to TRBJ2-5, with D possibly matching TRBD2 (7 bases). With 8 bases removed from V and 4 bases from J, the gap between germline ends came to 20 bases. The CDR3 is 15 residues long. From germline, CDR1 is MNHNS and CDR2 SASEGT. CDR3 sequence reads: CASSLGRGGGETQYF. As DNA, the CDR3 is TGTGCCAGCTCCCTTGGGCGCGGGGGCGGAGAGACCCAGTACTTC.

This chain uses TRBV7-9 with TRBJ1-6, with a tentative D call TRBD1 (6 bases). The CDR3 is made up of 16 amino acids. Per the germline V gene, CDR1 is SEHNR and CDR2 is FQNEAQ (reference sequence). Deletions cut 8 bases from V and 7 bases from J, with 21 bases between. DNA for the CDR3: TGTGCCAGCGCCAAAGGGGGGGACCCTCAAAATTCACCCCTCCACTTT. Residues: CASAKGGDPQNSPLHF.

The V and J genes are TRBV9 and TRBJ1-6; D gene uncertain. The V end was cut by 6 bases, the J end by 4 bases, with 14 bases between. The CDR3 totals 15 residues. The germline gives CDR1 SGDLS, CDR2 YYNGEE. In DNA, the CDR3 is TGTGCCAGCATACTTTTTCGGACTTATAATTCACCCCTCCACTTT. It specifies CASILFRTYNSPLHF.

J is TRBJ1-1 and V is TRBV5-1; possible D gene TRBD1, 5 bases. V lost 2 bases to trimming and J lost 3 bases, with 8 bases between them. Germline-derived CDR1 and CDR2 are SGHRS and YFSETQ. There are 13 residues in the CDR3. CDR3 coding DNA: TGCGCCAGCAGCTTCAGGGATGACACTGAAGCTTTCTTT. Translating it yields CASSFRDDTEAFF. The full variable domain, in which reference TRBV5-1 and TRBJ1-1 provide the parts outside the CDR3, is KAGVTQTPRYLIKTRGQQVTLSCSPISGHRSVSWYQQTPGQGLQFLFEYFSETQRNKGNFPGRFSGRQFSNSRSEMNVSTLELGDSALYLCASSFRDDTEAFFGQGTRLTVV.

The rearrangement links TRBV28 to TRBJ2-4, with 8 bases that match TRBD1. This CDR3 spans 15 amino acids. In germline, CDR1 is MDHEN, CDR2 SYDVKM. With 5 bases clipped from V and 1 base from J, the junction kept 4 bases outside the gene matches. The CDR3 protein is CASSGRQGAKNIQYF. CDR3 bases: TGTGCCAGCAGTGGCCGACAGGGGGCCAAAAACATTCAGTACTTC.

The chain recombines TRBV6-6 with TRBJ2-3; D possibly corresponds to TRBD1 (5 bases). Germline CDR1 is MNHNY and CDR2 is SVGAGI (reference sequence). The length of the CDR3 is 15 residues. Trimming stripped 6 bases from V and 3 bases from J, with 16 bases between. CDR3 sequence reads: CASSRQQFTTDTQYF. The CDR3 DNA is TGTGCCAGCAGCCGACAGCAGTTTACTACAGATACGCAGTATTTT.

The chain couples TRBV12-5 to TRBJ2-1; 8 bases fit TRBD1. The V gene end was trimmed by 8 bases and the J gene end by 3 bases; junction bases not matched to a gene: 9. Looked up from germline, CDR1 is LGHNT and CDR2 is FRNRAP. This CDR3 is 15 amino acids long. The CDR3 spells CASSYTGQVYNEQFF. The CDR3 DNA follows: TGTGCTAGTTCGTATACGGGACAGGTCTACAATGAGCAGTTCTTC.

The sample holds one count of this clone. The V and J genes are TRBV10-3 and TRBJ1-5; the match to TRBD1 covers 9 bases. Germline CDR1 reads ENHRY; CDR2 reads SYGVKD. Unmatched junction bases numbered 4, after V lost 10 bases and J lost 3 bases. CDR3 length equals 13 residues. The DNA for the CDR3 is TGTGCCACCGGACAGGGGAACAATCAGCCCCAGCATTTT. The encoded protein is CATGQGNNQPQHF.

This sequence joins TRBV7-2 and TRBJ2-7; D gene unclear. Germline V CDR1 and CDR2: SGHTA, FQGNSA. CDR3 length: 14 amino acids. The ends were cut back, 5 bases at V and 0 bases at J, with 11 bases in the middle. The CDR3 is CASSTAVNSYEQYF. CDR3 nucleotide sequence: TGTGCCAGCAGCACGGCGGTGAACTCCTACGAGCAGTACTTC.

The V gene is TRBV5-1, the J gene TRBJ1-2; D is uncertain. Deletions cut 2 bases from V and 4 bases from J, with 9 bases between. CDR3 length: 13 residues. Germline lookup yields CDR1 SGHRS and CDR2 YFSETQ. This chain's CDR3 is CASSFSAGYGYTF. The CDR3 DNA sequence: TGCGCCAGCAGCTTCTCCGCAGGCTATGGCTACACCTTC.

This clone was counted a single time. This chain joins TRBV29-1 and TRBJ2-5; TRBD2 aligns across 9 bases. The end of the DNA aligns better with TRBJ2-7, so the J call may be wrong. There are 14 residues in the CDR3. CDR1 SQVTM and CDR2 ANQGSEA come from the germline V gene. CDR3 DNA sequence: TGCAGCGGCGTGGCGGGGGGGAGTGTCAACGAGCAGTACTTC. It is translated as CSGVAGGSVNEQYF.